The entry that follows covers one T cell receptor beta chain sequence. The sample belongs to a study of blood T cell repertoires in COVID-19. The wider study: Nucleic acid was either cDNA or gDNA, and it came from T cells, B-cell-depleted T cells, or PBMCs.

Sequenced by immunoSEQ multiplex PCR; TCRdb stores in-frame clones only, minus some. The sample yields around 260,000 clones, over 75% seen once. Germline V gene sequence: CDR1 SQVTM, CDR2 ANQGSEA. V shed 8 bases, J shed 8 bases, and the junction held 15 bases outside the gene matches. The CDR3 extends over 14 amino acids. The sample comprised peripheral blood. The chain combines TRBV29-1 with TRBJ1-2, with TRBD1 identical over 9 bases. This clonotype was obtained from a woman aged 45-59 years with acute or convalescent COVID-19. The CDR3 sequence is CSTNYRGRVGGYTF. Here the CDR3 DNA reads TGCAGCACTAACTACAGGGGGCGCGTGGGCGGCTACACCTTC.